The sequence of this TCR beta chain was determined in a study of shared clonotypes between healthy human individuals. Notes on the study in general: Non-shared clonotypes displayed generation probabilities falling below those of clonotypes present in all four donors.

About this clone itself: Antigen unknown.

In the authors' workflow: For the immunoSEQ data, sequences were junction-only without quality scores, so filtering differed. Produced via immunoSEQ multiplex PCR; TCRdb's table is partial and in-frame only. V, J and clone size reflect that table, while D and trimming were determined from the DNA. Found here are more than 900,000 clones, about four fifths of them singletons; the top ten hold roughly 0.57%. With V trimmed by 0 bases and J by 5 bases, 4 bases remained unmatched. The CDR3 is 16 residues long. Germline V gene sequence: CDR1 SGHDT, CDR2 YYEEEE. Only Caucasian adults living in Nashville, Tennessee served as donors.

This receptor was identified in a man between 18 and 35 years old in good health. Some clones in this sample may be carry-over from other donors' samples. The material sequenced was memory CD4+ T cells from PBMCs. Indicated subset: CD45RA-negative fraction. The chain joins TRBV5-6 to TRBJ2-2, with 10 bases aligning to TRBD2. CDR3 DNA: TGTGCCAGCAGCTTGGCCCTAGCGGGAGAAACCGGGGAGCTGTTTTTT. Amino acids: CASSLALAGETGELFF.